The present entry profiles one T cell receptor beta chain with its context. As yet, its antigen is unknown. These data belong to a study of cytomegalovirus exposure and HLA in healthy donors. Across the study: Among several hundred genotyped donors, about 85% fell in the Caucasian-associated ancestry cluster.

CDR1 is SGDLS, CDR2 YYNGEE, per germline. The CDR3 loop spans 15 amino acids. Trimming took 3 bases from V and 2 from J, leaving 15 bases between them. Whole-study findings and limits: According to a later analysis, most TCR beta chains associated with CMV appeared HLA-restricted. CMV serostatus stood as the only immune exposure information on hand.

Use of 60 Vbeta and 13 Jbeta primers characterized the PCR. Produced via immunoSEQ multiplex PCR; TCRdb's table is partial and in-frame only. Among some 200,000 clones, 80% to 85% were seen once, and the ten largest hold 0.8%. The donors, nominally healthy at sampling, likely had unrecorded immune exposures. The chain is built from TRBV9 and TRBJ2-7, with D perhaps TRBD1 (6 bases). This sequence originates from a woman younger than 30 in good health and CMV-seronegative. Sequencing was performed on PBMCs. CDR3 sequence (DNA): TGTGCCAGCAGCGGGGCAGGGGACCTTCCCTACGAGCAGTACTTC. It encodes CASSGAGDLPYEQYF.